This passage covers 14 T cell receptor beta chains from one sample sequenced in a study of cytomegalovirus exposure and HLA in healthy donors. This PCR relied on a set of 60 Vbeta primers and 13 Jbeta primers. Data came from immunoSEQ multiplex PCR; TCRdb stores just in-frame clones and leaves some out. The data hold about 200,000 clones, with about 12% observed a single time. Sequences were obtained from PBMCs. The receptors come from a middle-aged man in good health and CMV-seropositive.

About this clone: Within the sample, other DNA sequences also encode this same CDR3. This chain uses TRBV7-2 with TRBJ2-3; possible D gene TRBD2, 5 bases. Germline V CDR1 and CDR2: SGHTA, FQGNSA. Trimming pared 5 bases from V and 0 bases from J, leaving 12 bases between. This CDR3 is built from 15 residues. DNA of the CDR3: TGTGCCAGCAGCCGACCCGGCGGGAGCACAGATACGCAGTATTTT. Amino acids: CASSRPGGSTDTQYF.

V and J are TRBV2 and TRBJ2-5; D is ambiguous. The CDR3 totals 14 residues. CDR1 and CDR2 (germline): SNHLY, FYNNEI. V was shortened by 4 bases and J by 3 bases, with 12 bases between the two germline ends. The CDR3 bases are TGTGCCAGCAGTGGGGTCCGGGTTGAAGAGACCCAGTACTTC. Protein product: CASSGVRVEETQYF.

This clone is a singleton in its sample. The genes are TRBV2 and TRBJ2-3; 10 nucleotides match TRBD2. After removal of 3 bases from V and 5 bases from J, the junction contained 5 bases not matched to a gene. This CDR3 is 15 amino acids long. From germline, CDR1 is SNHLY and CDR2 FYNNEI. The CDR3 coding sequence is TGTGCCAGCAGTGAGGTAGCGGGGGGTGGAGATACGCAGTATTTT. Its protein product is CASSEVAGGGDTQYF.

The genes are TRBV19 and TRBJ1-1; a possible D gene is TRBD1 (5 bases). The CDR3 is 15 amino acids. Trimming removed 6 bases at V and 0 bases at J, with 14 bases between. Germline CDR1 and CDR2: LNHDA and SQIVND (reference sequence). CDR3 coding DNA: TGTGCCAGTAGCGGAACAGGTTTCATGAACACTGAAGCTTTCTTT. It is translated as CASSGTGFMNTEAFF.

The rearrangement joins TRBV6-5 to TRBJ2-2, with a weak D call TRBD2 (5 bases). Trimming took off 2 bases at V and 0 bases at J, with 10 bases between the two ends. The CDR3 consists of 16 residues. CDR1 is MNHEY, CDR2 SVGAGI, per germline. The CDR3: CASSYHTRPNTGELFF. Written as DNA, the CDR3 is TGTGCCAGCAGTTACCATACTAGACCGAACACCGGGGAGCTGTTTTTT.

The CDR3 is CASSVAGADEQYF. In DNA, the CDR3 is TGTGCCAGCAGCGTAGCAGGGGCGGACGAGCAGTACTTC. The chain joins TRBV9 to TRBJ2-7, with D maybe TRBD1 (6 bases). The ends were cut back, 0 bases at V and 5 bases at J, with 9 bases in the middle. Germline V lookup: CDR1 SGDLS, CDR2 YYNGEE. CDR3 length: 13 residues.

The chain has TRBV6-5 and TRBJ1-1, with TRBD1 as a possible D gene (5 bases). The CDR3 is 13 amino acids. CDR1 is MNHEY, CDR2 SVGAGI, per germline. V dropped 0 bases and J dropped 10 bases, with 12 bases sitting between them. The CDR3 spells CASSYSMQGLAFF. Here the CDR3 DNA reads TGTGCCAGCAGTTACTCGATGCAGGGTCTAGCTTTCTTT.

The chain joins TRBV4-3 to TRBJ2-2; D is undetermined. CDR3 length: 14 residues. Trimming stripped 0 bases from V and 7 bases from J, with 9 bases between. Looked up from germline, CDR1 is LGHNA and CDR2 is YSLEER. This chain's CDR3 is CASSQESRGGELFF. CDR3 nucleotide sequence: TGCGCCAGCAGCCAAGAAAGCCGTGGCGGGGAGCTGTTTTTT.

This clone showed up just a few times. The chain recombines TRBV15 with TRBJ1-1, with TRBD1 identical over 9 bases. Trimming took 4 bases from V and 6 from J; bases not matched to a gene: 6. The CDR3 is made up of 14 amino acids. The germline V gene encodes CDR1 LNHNV and CDR2 YYDKDF (reference sequence). CDR3 protein: CATSNGGQGPEAFF. The CDR3 nucleotides are TGTGCCACCAGCAACGGGGGACAGGGACCTGAAGCTTTCTTT.

The chain joins TRBV27 to TRBJ1-1; D might be TRBD1 (5 bases). The V gene's germline CDR1 is MNHEY and CDR2 SMNVEV (reference sequence). The CDR3 loop spans 14 amino acids. V lost 3 bases, J lost 0 bases, and 8 bases lay in between. CDR3 bases: TGTGCCAGCAGTTTGACAGTCATGAACACTGAAGCTTTCTTT. Protein product: CASSLTVMNTEAFF.

This rearrangement joins TRBV5-1 to TRBJ2-3; D is undetermined. The germline CDR1 and CDR2 sequences are SGHRS and YFSETQ. CDR3 length: 14 residues. V was cut by 0 bases and J by 4 bases, with 9 bases left in between. The CDR3 DNA reads TGCGCCAGCAGCTTGGACGCCGCGGCAGATACGCAGTATTTT. This sequence encodes CASSLDAAADTQYF.

The chain couples TRBV5-6 to TRBJ1-6; D remains unclear. Per the germline V gene, CDR1 is SGHDT and CDR2 is YYEEEE. CDR3 length equals 13 residues. The V and J ends lost 2 bases and 9 bases respectively, with 9 bases between them. CDR3 nucleotides: TGTGCCAGCAGCTTTAACAGTGTTTCACCCCTCCACTTT. Amino acid sequence: CASSFNSVSPLHF. The whole variable domain, remainder taken from reference TRBV5-6 and TRBJ1-6, is DAGVTQSPTHLIKTRGQQVTLRCSPKSGHDTVSWYQQALGQGPQFIFQYYEEEERQRGNFPDRFSGHQFPNYSSELNVNALLLGDSALYLCASSFNSVSPLHFGNGTRLTVT.

The sample holds a few counts of this clone. The DNA for the CDR3 is TGTGCCAGCAGCCTATCTCCGGGGGGCGCGCTCTTCTACGAGCAGTACGTC. This codes for CASSLSPGGALFYEQYV. The chain couples TRBV11-2 to TRBJ2-7; D possibly corresponds to TRBD2 (7 bases). Per germline, CDR1 SGHAT and CDR2 FQNNGV. The CDR3 is 17 amino acids. With 5 bases removed from V and 3 bases from J, the gap between germline ends came to 23 bases.

The rearrangement uses TRBV9 and TRBJ1-5; D unresolved. The CDR3 loop spans 14 amino acids. Trimming pared 0 bases from V and 4 bases from J, leaving 8 bases between. Germline CDR1 and CDR2: SGDLS and YYNGEE. CDR3: CASSVDGGNQPQHF. CDR3 DNA sequence: TGTGCCAGCAGCGTAGATGGCGGGAATCAGCCCCAGCATTTT.